A single sample is the source of the 25 T cell receptor beta chains below, sequenced in a study of blood T cell repertoires in COVID-19 (TCRdb year 2020). Libraries came from the immunoSEQ multiplex PCR assay. This is the immuneACCESS table as TCRdb keeps it, with only in-frame sequences that have V and J called. A part of the clones is gone; compared with another copy, unresolved V genes explain less than half, and the rest is unexplained. The sample data list approximately 100,000 clones, and more than 65% of these were observed just once. About 4.5% of the sample goes to the ten largest clones. The sequencing input was peripheral blood. These receptors originate from a man between 60 and 75 years old with acute or convalescent COVID-19.

This clone is a singleton in its sample. This chain connects TRBV15 to TRBJ1-5, with D perhaps TRBD1 (5 bases). Germline-derived CDR1 and CDR2 are LNHNV and YYDKDF (reference sequence). Trimming removed 0 bases at V and 10 bases at J, with 7 bases between. The CDR3 has 12 residues. CDR3 DNA: TGTGCCACCAGCAGAGATGGGGCACCCCAGCATTTT. It yields the protein CATSRDGAPQHF.

There are a few counts of this clone. V usage is TRBV6-5 and J usage is TRBJ2-7; 7 bases agree with TRBD2. From germline, CDR1 is MNHEY and CDR2 SVGAGI. This CDR3 is built from 14 residues. V lost 0 bases, J lost 6 bases, and 5 bases stayed unmatched. CDR3 protein: CASSYSAGSSEQYF. The CDR3 nucleotides are TGTGCCAGCAGTTACTCAGCGGGAAGCTCCGAGCAGTACTTC.

The chain combines TRBV11-2 with TRBJ1-6; unclear D gene. The germline CDR1 and CDR2 sequences are SGHAT and FQNNGV. The CDR3 runs to 13 residues. Deletions cut 5 bases from V and 11 bases from J, with 13 bases between. CDR3 bases: TGTGCCAGCAGCGCCCTAATCGGGACACCCCTCCACTTT. This encodes CASSALIGTPLHF.

This clone occurred a few times. The chain carries TRBV3-1 (or the pseudogene TRBV3-2) and TRBJ1-6; 11 nucleotides line up with TRBD1. The CDR3 has 16 amino acids. Losses at the gene ends were 4 bases for V and 10 bases for J; bases not matched to a gene: 9. Germline assignment: CDR1 LGHDT and CDR2 YNNKEL (reference sequence). DNA of the CDR3: TGTGCCAGCAGCCCCCGGGACAGGGGGATGGAGTCACCCCTCCACTTT. This translates into CASSPRDRGMESPLHF.

This chain connects TRBV7-2 to TRBJ1-6; 8 positions match TRBD1. The CDR3 sequence is 15 residues long. The junction had 4 bases not matched to a gene; V was cut back by 2 bases and J by 7 bases. The germline V gene encodes CDR1 SGHTA and CDR2 FQGNSA. As DNA, the CDR3 is TGTGCCAGCAGCTTAACGACAGGGGCAAATTCACCCCTCCACTTT. Translation gives CASSLTTGANSPLHF.

In its sample, this clone was seen a few times. The chain uses TRBV6-5 and TRBJ1-1, with D maybe TRBD1 (5 bases). This CDR3 region has 16 residues. From germline, CDR1 is MNHEY and CDR2 SVGAGI. V shed 4 bases and J shed 1 base, with 16 bases lying between them. The CDR3 region has the DNA TGTGCCAGCAGTTCGGGGGGTTTAGGGGAGAACACTGAAGCTTTCTTT. Residues: CASSSGGLGENTEAFF.

The chain employs TRBV7-6 and TRBJ2-1; 7 nucleotides agree with TRBD2. Germline V gene data show CDR1 as SGHVS and CDR2 as FNYEAQ. Losses at the gene ends were 5 bases for V and 9 bases for J; bases not matched to a gene: 13. The CDR3 is 15 amino acids. The CDR3, as DNA: TGTGCCAGCAGCAGATCTAGCGGCGCCGAGGGTGAGCAGTTCTTC. It yields the protein CASSRSSGAEGEQFF.

This sequence joins TRBV11-2 and TRBJ1-1; no clear D gene. V lost 7 bases to trimming and J lost 0 bases, with 12 bases between them. The CDR3 covers 14 residues. Germline CDR1 is SGHAT and CDR2 is FQNNGV. This CDR3 reads CASTEVQMNTEAFF. In DNA form, the CDR3 reads TGTGCCAGCACTGAAGTGCAGATGAACACTGAAGCTTTCTTT.

The chain uses TRBV5-4 and TRBJ1-1; a possible D gene is TRBD1 (5 bases). Deletions cut 0 bases from V and 3 bases from J, with 9 bases between. Germline CDR1 reads SGHNT; CDR2 reads YYREEE (reference sequence). The CDR3 runs 14 residues. The CDR3 region has the DNA TGTGCCAGCAGCTTGGAGGGAGGGGACACTGAAGCTTTCTTT. It is translated as CASSLEGGDTEAFF.

This CDR3 is CASSFGGDTQYF. The DNA for the CDR3 is TGTGCCAGCAGTTTCGGGGGAGATACGCAGTATTTT. The chain carries TRBV2 and TRBJ2-3; D perhaps matches TRBD2 (6 bases). The CDR3 consists of 12 residues. Germline CDR1 SNHLY, CDR2 FYNNEI. Trimming stripped 5 bases from V and 5 bases from J, with 8 bases between.

The chain employs TRBV7-9 and TRBJ1-6; TRBD1 matches at 7 bases. The CDR3 is 15 amino acids. V was pared by 5 bases and J by 4 bases, with 5 bases of the junction left unmatched. The germline CDR1 and CDR2 sequences are SEHNR and FQNEAQ (reference sequence). CDR3 in DNA: TGTGCCAGCAGCCCCCGGGACAGTTATAATTCACCCCTCCACTTT. It encodes CASSPRDSYNSPLHF.

This clone was counted many times. The sample contains more than one DNA sequence encoding this CDR3. V and J are TRBV5-1 and TRBJ2-5, with D possibly matching TRBD1 (7 bases). The V end was cut by 0 bases, the J end by 5 bases, with 11 bases between. CDR1 SGHRS and CDR2 YFSETQ come from the germline V gene. This CDR3 is 14 amino acids long. The CDR3 is CASSLGQGGETQYF. DNA for the CDR3: TGCGCCAGCAGCTTGGGACAGGGAGGCGAGACCCAGTACTTC.

The gene calls are TRBV6-6 and TRBJ2-1, with 8 bases identical to TRBD2. Germline V lookup: CDR1 MNHNY, CDR2 SVGAGI (reference sequence). The length of the CDR3 is 15 residues. V lost 0 bases to trimming and J lost 6 bases; unmatched junction nucleotides: 4. In DNA, the CDR3 is TGTGCCAGCAGTTACTCTGGACTAGCTTCCAATGAGCAGTTCTTC. Translation gives CASSYSGLASNEQFF.

V is TRBV4-1 and J is TRBJ2-3; D call uncertain. Germline V lookup: CDR1 MGHRA, CDR2 YSYEKL. The length of the CDR3 is 14 residues. Trimming took 1 base from V and 6 from J, leaving 11 bases between them. Here the CDR3 reads CASSQVGAGDTQYF. The CDR3 bases are TGCGCCAGCAGCCAAGTCGGCGCCGGGGATACGCAGTATTTT.

This clone showed up just a few times. The chain couples TRBV10-3 to TRBJ2-2, with D tentatively TRBD1 (6 bases). Germline CDR1 ENHRY, CDR2 SYGVKD. Trimming removed 0 bases from V and 6 bases from J, with 8 bases in between. This CDR3 has 14 residues. DNA of the CDR3: TGTGCCATCAGTGAGTCAGGGGGTCCCGGGGAGCTGTTTTTT. Its protein is CAISESGGPGELFF.

V usage is TRBV19 and J usage is TRBJ2-7, with unresolved D. Trimming removed 5 bases at V and 3 bases at J, with 14 bases between. The CDR3 is 14 amino acids. The V gene's germline CDR1 is LNHDA and CDR2 SQIVND (reference sequence). CDR3 bases: TGTGCCAGTAGTCCCGAGTACCTTAACTACGAGCAGTACTTC. It yields the protein CASSPEYLNYEQYF.

This sequence joins TRBV6-2 or TRBV6-3 and TRBJ1-5; 8 nucleotides agree with TRBD1. V shed 3 bases, J shed 5 bases, and the junction held 9 bases outside the gene matches. Germline values: CDR1 MNHEY, CDR2 SVGEGT. The CDR3 is 16 residues long. In nucleotides, the CDR3 is TGTGCCAGCAGTTATAATGGCAGGGGGCGCGATCAGCCCCAGCATTTT. Encoded protein: CASSYNGRGRDQPQHF.

The rearrangement uses TRBV4-1 and TRBJ2-5, with 10 bases lining up with TRBD1. The germline V gene has CDR1 MGHRA and CDR2 YSYEKL. The CDR3 loop spans 14 amino acids. The V and J ends lost 4 bases and 4 bases, in that order; junction bases with no gene match: 3. The CDR3 loop is CASSPWTGGETQYF. The CDR3 nucleotides read TGCGCCAGCAGCCCTTGGACAGGGGGAGAGACCCAGTACTTC.

The V gene is TRBV7-9, the J gene TRBJ1-1; D remains ambiguous. Germline CDR1 and CDR2: SEHNR and FQNEAQ (reference sequence). V lost 5 bases, J lost 0 bases, and 13 bases lay in between. This CDR3 is 15 amino acids long. CDR3 in amino acids: CASSPPGGVNTEAFF. CDR3 sequence (DNA): TGTGCCAGCAGCCCTCCGGGAGGAGTGAACACTGAAGCTTTCTTT.

CDR3 DNA: TGTGCCAGTAGTATCGGTGGGGGGGCCCGGGAGACCCAGTACTTC. Translating gives CASSIGGGARETQYF. The chain is built from TRBV19 and TRBJ2-5; D is perhaps TRBD2 (7 bases). Looked up from germline, CDR1 is LNHDA and CDR2 is SQIVND (reference sequence). The CDR3 is 15 amino acids. V was cut by 3 bases and J by 5 bases, with 16 bases left in between. Supplemented by reference TRBV19 and TRBJ2-5, the full variable domain reads DGGITQSPKYLFRKEGQNVTLSCEQNLNHDAMYWYRQDPGQGLRLIYYSQIVNDFQKGDIAEGYSVSREKKESFPLTVTSAQKNPTAFYLCASSIGGGARETQYFGPGTRLLVL.

This clone was counted a single time. The chain is built from TRBV9 and TRBJ1-4, with D perhaps TRBD1 (6 bases). Trimming stripped 0 bases from V and 6 bases from J, with 15 bases between. Germline V gene data show CDR1 as SGDLS and CDR2 as YYNGEE. The CDR3 is 16 residues long. CDR3 region: CASSVDQGGGDEKLFF. The CDR3 nucleotides read TGTGCCAGCAGCGTAGATCAAGGGGGAGGGGATGAAAAACTGTTTTTT.

This chain joins TRBV3-1 (or the pseudogene TRBV3-2) and TRBJ2-4; the match to TRBD2 covers 15 bases. The CDR3 has 18 amino acids. Germline assignment: CDR1 LGHDT and CDR2 YNNKEL (reference sequence). V shed 5 bases, J shed 3 bases, and the junction held 8 bases outside the gene matches. CDR3 loop: CASSLSGLAGGHKNIQYF. The CDR3 DNA sequence: TGTGCCAGCAGCTTGTCGGGACTAGCGGGAGGCCACAAAAACATTCAGTACTTC.

This chain uses TRBV6-2 or TRBV6-3 with TRBJ2-3; 10 bases align to TRBD2. V gave up 5 bases and J gave up 4 bases; unmatched junction bases: 9. CDR1 is MNHEY, CDR2 SVGEGT, per germline. The CDR3 is made up of 16 amino acids. The CDR3 region is CASSRPSGSGADTQYF. As DNA, the CDR3 is TGTGCCAGCAGTCGCCCTAGCGGGAGCGGAGCAGATACGCAGTATTTT.

V gene TRBV30 combines with J gene TRBJ1-2, with D unclear. The CDR3 sequence is 18 residues long. V dropped 4 bases and J dropped 2 bases, with 26 bases sitting between them. Germline lookup yields CDR1 GTSNPN and CDR2 SVGIG (reference sequence). The CDR3 sequence is CAWIRLSHRETANYGYTF. The CDR3, as DNA: TGTGCCTGGATACGATTAAGTCATAGGGAGACTGCAAACTATGGCTACACCTTC.

The chain couples TRBV3-1 (or the pseudogene TRBV3-2) to TRBJ1-1; D is unresolved. This CDR3 is built from 14 residues. Germline assignment: CDR1 LGHDT and CDR2 YNNKEL (reference sequence). The V and J ends lost 4 bases and 1 base respectively, with 10 bases between them. CDR3 sequence reads: CASSPNNRNTEAFF. The DNA for the CDR3 is TGTGCCAGCAGCCCAAACAACAGGAACACTGAAGCTTTCTTT.